The next 10 T cell receptor beta chains were all read from a single sample in a study of metastatic and nonmetastatic thyroid tumors. Using MiXCR, TCRdb re-called clones from the PCR reads. This sample has tens of thousands of clones; more than 20% occur once, and the top ten carry around 3.8%. Patients had received no treatment of any kind before thyroid surgery. What was sequenced was blood. The source is a male donor with papillary thyroid cancer or a benign thyroid nodule (not recorded which). Some clones in this sample may be carry-over from other donors' samples.

J is TRBJ2-7 and V is TRBV27; D might be TRBD1 (6 bases). Germline V lookup: CDR1 MNHEY, CDR2 SMNVEV (reference sequence). V gave up 4 bases and J gave up 2 bases, with 9 bases separating them. The CDR3 is 13 residues long. CDR3 bases: TGTGCCAGCAGTTCAGGGGTCGCCTACGAGCAGTACTTC. Encoded protein: CASSSGVAYEQYF.

The sample holds many counts of this clone. This chain links TRBV11-2 with TRBJ1-1; TRBD1 matches 8 bases. Looked up from germline, CDR1 is SGHAT and CDR2 is FQNNGV. This CDR3 contains 17 residues. The J segment lost 5 bases and the V segment lost 0 bases, leaving 11 bases of the junction unmatched. In DNA form, the CDR3 reads TGTGCCAGCAGCTTAGAGTCGTCGGTCAGGGGGCAGACTGAAGCTTTCTTT. Protein product: CASSLESSVRGQTEAFF.

This clone was counted many times. V usage is TRBV25-1 and J usage is TRBJ2-7; tentatively, D is TRBD1 (5 bases). The CDR3 length is 12 residues. V lost 10 bases and J 4 bases, leaving 14 bases between the germline ends. The germline gives CDR1 MGHDK, CDR2 SYGVNS. The CDR3 loop reads CATLDISYEQYF. CDR3 nucleotides: TGTGCCACCCTGGACATCTCGTACGAGCAGTACTTC.

This clone was counted ten times or more. The chain carries TRBV5-1 and TRBJ1-4, with D possibly matching TRBD1 (5 bases). V was trimmed by 0 bases and J by 7 bases, leaving 16 bases between them. Germline V gene data show CDR1 as SGHRS and CDR2 as YFSETQ. This CDR3 comprises 16 residues. CDR3 DNA sequence: TGCGCCAGCAGCTTGGGCGTCGGCAGGGTGGGTGAAAAACTGTTTTTT. It specifies CASSLGVGRVGEKLFF. The full variable domain, rest sourced from reference TRBV5-1 and TRBJ1-4, is KAGVTQTPRYLIKTRGQQVTLSCSPISGHRSVSWYQQTPGQGLQFLFEYFSETQRNKGNFPGRFSGRQFSNSRSEMNVSTLELGDSALYLCASSLGVGRVGEKLFFGSGTQLSVL.

There are many counts of this clone. Within the sample, other DNA sequences also encode this same CDR3. The chain recombines TRBV24-1 with TRBJ2-7, with no clear D. The V end was cut by 4 bases, the J end by 9 bases, with 15 bases between. Germline values: CDR1 KGHDR, CDR2 SFDVKD. The CDR3 is made up of 13 amino acids. The CDR3 region has the DNA TGTGCCACCAGTGACCCCGACATTTCCGTGCAGTACTTC. Translating gives CATSDPDISVQYF.

This rearrangement joins TRBV5-5 to TRBJ2-2, with 7 bases that match TRBD1. Germline V gene lookup returns CDR1 SGHKS and CDR2 YYEKEE (reference sequence). The ends lost 0 bases at V and 7 bases at J; junction bases unmatched: 3. The CDR3 extends over 14 amino acids. CDR3 amino acids: CASSLGQGSGELFF. The CDR3 coding sequence is TGTGCCAGCAGCTTGGGACAGGGAAGCGGGGAGCTGTTTTTT.

This clone showed up many times. The V and J genes are TRBV18 and TRBJ2-7; 7 nucleotides match TRBD1. The CDR3 has 14 residues. Trimming took 4 bases from V and 6 from J; bases not matched to a gene: 9. Germline values: CDR1 KGHSH, CDR2 LQKENI. The CDR3 here is CASSHPDRLGEQYF. In nucleotides, the CDR3 is TGTGCCAGCTCACACCCGGACAGGCTGGGCGAGCAGTACTTC. Variable domain in full (rest from reference TRBV18 and TRBJ2-7): NAGVMQNPRHLVRRRGQEARLRCSPMKGHSHVYWYRQLPEEGLKFMVYLQKENIIDESGMPKERFSAEFPKEGPSILRIQQVVRGDSAAYFCASSHPDRLGEQYFGPGTRLTVT.

This clone came up a few times. This could be a read error, since a much larger clone is one nucleotide away. The chain uses TRBV12-3 or TRBV12-4 and TRBJ2-5; D might be TRBD2 (5 bases). The CDR3 runs 12 residues. Trimming cost V 6 bases and J 0 bases, with 5 bases left between them. The CDR3 protein is CASRTNQETQYF. CDR3 DNA: TGTGCCAGCAGGACTAACCAAGAGACCCAGTACTTC.

In its sample, this clone was seen many times. Other DNA sequences in the same sample also yield this CDR3. The chain carries TRBV5-1 and TRBJ1-4; a weak D match, TRBD1 (5 bases). CDR1 SGHRS and CDR2 YFSETQ come from the germline V gene. Trimming shortened V by 0 bases and J by 8 bases, and 14 bases separated the two germline ends. The CDR3 sequence is 15 residues long. CDR3 sequence: CASSLGSQGREKLFF. The CDR3 DNA is TGCGCCAGCAGCTTGGGCTCTCAGGGAAGAGAAAAACTGTTTTTT.

The chain employs TRBV10-3 and TRBJ2-3; TRBD2 matches at 9 bases. The CDR3 extends over 17 amino acids. V shed 6 bases, J shed 4 bases, and the junction held 14 bases outside the gene matches. Germline lookup yields CDR1 ENHRY and CDR2 SYGVKD. CDR3 in amino acids: CAISPRGGGAESDTQYF. The CDR3 coding sequence is TGTGCCATCAGCCCGAGAGGCGGGGGGGCAGAGTCAGATACGCAGTATTTT.